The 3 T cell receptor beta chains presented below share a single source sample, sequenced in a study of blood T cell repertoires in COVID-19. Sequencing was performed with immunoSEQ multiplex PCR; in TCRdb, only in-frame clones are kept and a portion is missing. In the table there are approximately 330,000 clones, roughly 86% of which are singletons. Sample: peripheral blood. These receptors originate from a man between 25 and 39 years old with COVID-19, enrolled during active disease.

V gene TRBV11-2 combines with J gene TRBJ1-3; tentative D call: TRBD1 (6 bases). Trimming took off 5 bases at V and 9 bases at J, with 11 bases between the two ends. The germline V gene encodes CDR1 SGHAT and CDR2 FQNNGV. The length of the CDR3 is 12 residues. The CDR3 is CASSRQGTTIYF. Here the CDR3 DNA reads TGTGCCAGCAGCCGCCAGGGGACCACCATATATTTT.

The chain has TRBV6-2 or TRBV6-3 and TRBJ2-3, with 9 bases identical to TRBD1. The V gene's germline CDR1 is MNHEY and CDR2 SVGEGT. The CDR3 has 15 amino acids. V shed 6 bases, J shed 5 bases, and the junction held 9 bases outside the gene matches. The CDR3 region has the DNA TGTGCCAGCAGCTCAACAGGGGGCGAGGGAGATACGCAGTATTTT. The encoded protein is CASSSTGGEGDTQYF.

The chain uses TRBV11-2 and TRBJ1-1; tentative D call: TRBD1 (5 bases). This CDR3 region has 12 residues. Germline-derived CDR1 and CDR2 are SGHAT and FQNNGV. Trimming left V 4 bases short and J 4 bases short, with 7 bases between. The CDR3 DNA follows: TGTGCCAGCAGCTACAGGTCCACTGAAGCTTTCTTT. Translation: CASSYRSTEAFF.